The 25 T cell receptor beta chains in this list originate from one sample, sequenced in a study of a mutant IDH1 vaccine in newly diagnosed glioma. The time point denotes: baseline, week 1 (first vaccination visit). Treatment here: pre-vaccination baseline after standard-of-care therapy. Clones were read by immunoSEQ multiplex PCR, and TCRdb kept only the in-frame ones, dropping some. The table has 25,000 to 35,000 clones, approximately 80% seen once. The material was PBMCs, obtained from a glioma patient treated with radiotherapy, temozolomide or both. These receptor sequences come from a young man with glioma.

This rearrangement joins TRBV7-9 to TRBJ2-7; 8 positions match TRBD2. The germline V gene encodes CDR1 SEHNR and CDR2 FQNEAQ (reference sequence). The CDR3 sequence is 15 residues long. V was pared by 5 bases and J by 5 bases, with 11 bases of the junction left unmatched. In DNA form, the CDR3 reads TGTGCCAGCAGCGGCCCCGGGACTAGGACACACGAGCAGTACTTC. Translation gives CASSGPGTRTHEQYF.

The chain has TRBV6-1 and TRBJ2-7; tentatively, D is TRBD2 (5 bases). The CDR3 is 15 residues long. Germline V lookup: CDR1 MNHNS, CDR2 SASEGT. V was cut by 3 bases and J by 0 bases, with 12 bases left in between. The DNA for the CDR3 is TGTGCCAGCAGTGAGCCCGAGGGCAGCTCCTACGAGCAGTACTTC. Protein product: CASSEPEGSSYEQYF.

The chain combines TRBV5-1 with TRBJ2-2; D possibly matches TRBD1 or TRBD2 (5 bases each). The CDR3 is made up of 15 amino acids. Per germline, CDR1 SGHRS and CDR2 YFSETQ. V lost 4 bases to trimming and J lost 4 bases, with 14 bases between them. Here the CDR3 reads CASSTSPGPTGELFF. CDR3 nucleotides: TGCGCCAGCAGCACGTCCCCGGGACCCACCGGGGAGCTGTTTTTT.

This clone was found once. The chain couples TRBV15 to TRBJ2-2; D is perhaps TRBD1 (5 bases). V lost 5 bases, J lost 2 bases, and 9 bases lay in between. Germline V gives CDR1 LNHNV, CDR2 YYDKDF (reference sequence). The CDR3 runs 14 residues. CDR3 coding DNA: TGTGCCACCAGCCCCGACAGAAACACCGGGGAGCTGTTTTTT. This sequence encodes CATSPDRNTGELFF.

V usage is TRBV30 and J usage is TRBJ2-7; the D is unclear. This CDR3 has 15 amino acids. The V gene lost 8 bases and the J gene lost 2 bases, with 22 bases spanning the gap. CDR1 is GTSNPN, CDR2 SVGIG, per germline (reference sequence). CDR3 amino acids: CALDLRTPSTYEQYF. CDR3 DNA sequence: TGTGCCCTCGATCTCCGGACCCCCAGTACCTACGAGCAGTACTTC.

J is TRBJ2-3 and V is TRBV28, with 9 bases matching TRBD1. J was trimmed by 1 base and V by 2 bases; bases with no gene match: 4. CDR3 size: 16 residues. Germline-derived CDR1 and CDR2 are MDHEN and SYDVKM. CDR3 sequence (DNA): TGTGCCAGCAGTTTAACAGGGGGCGCAGGCACAGATACGCAGTATTTT. Protein: CASSLTGGAGTDTQYF.

This clone was counted only a few times. The rearrangement uses TRBV27 and TRBJ2-2; 8 nucleotides agree with TRBD2. V shed 5 bases and J 6 bases; nucleotides not matched to a gene: 5. Germline V gene data show CDR1 as MNHEY and CDR2 as SMNVEV (reference sequence). The CDR3 is 14 residues long. The CDR3 sequence: CASSVGTRAGELFF. The CDR3 DNA sequence: TGTGCCAGCAGTGTCGGGACTAGAGCCGGGGAGCTGTTTTTT.

This clone was seen once. Written as DNA, the CDR3 is TGCGCCAGCAGCCAAGATAGGGCTTGGCGCACTGAAGCTTTCTTT. As protein: CASSQDRAWRTEAFF. The chain carries TRBV4-1 and TRBJ1-1; D gene uncertain. Germline CDR1 is MGHRA and CDR2 is YSYEKL. With 0 bases removed from V and 4 bases from J, the gap between germline ends came to 12 bases. The CDR3 covers 15 residues.

V is TRBV9 and J is TRBJ2-1; TRBD2 aligns across 7 bases. Germline CDR1 reads SGDLS; CDR2 reads YYNGEE. The CDR3 loop spans 16 amino acids. Unmatched junction bases numbered 12, after V lost 2 bases and J lost 7 bases. This CDR3 is CASSVEGGPLGNEQFF. The DNA of the CDR3 is TGTGCCAGCAGCGTCGAGGGAGGGCCCCTGGGGAATGAGCAGTTCTTC. Using reference TRBV9 and TRBJ2-1 for the parts outside the CDR3, the full variable domain is DSGVTQTPKHLITATGQRVTLRCSPRSGDLSVYWYQQSLDQGLQFLIQYYNGEERAKGNILERFSAQQFPDLHSELNLSSLELGDSALYFCASSVEGGPLGNEQFFGPGTRLTVL.

A few counts support this clone. The chain links TRBV5-6 to TRBJ2-2; a weak D match, TRBD1 (6 bases). Trimming removed 2 bases from V and 1 base from J, with 9 bases in between. Germline values: CDR1 SGHDT, CDR2 YYEEEE. The CDR3 consists of 15 residues. The CDR3 reads CASSFQGRNTGELFF. Written as DNA, the CDR3 is TGTGCCAGCAGCTTTCAGGGGCGGAACACCGGGGAGCTGTTTTTT.

This rearrangement joins TRBV30 to TRBJ2-7; the D gene is possibly TRBD2 (5 bases). Germline V CDR1 and CDR2: GTSNPN, SVGIG (reference sequence). The CDR3 is 13 amino acids. Trimming removed 3 bases at V and 2 bases at J, with 11 bases between. The CDR3 sequence is CAWRRDDPYEQYF. The CDR3 nucleotides read TGTGCCTGGAGGAGGGATGATCCCTACGAGCAGTACTTC.

This sequence joins TRBV7-8 and TRBJ1-1, with a tentative D call TRBD1 (6 bases). The CDR3 is made up of 14 amino acids. V was pared by 5 bases and J by 1 base, with 11 bases between. In germline, CDR1 is SGHVS, CDR2 FQNEAQ. CDR3 nucleotide sequence: TGTGCCAGCAGCCTAACAGGGTCGAACACTGAAGCTTTCTTT. This translates into CASSLTGSNTEAFF.

This chain links TRBV6-7 with TRBJ1-4; 7 nucleotides agree with TRBD1. TRBV6-7 qualifies as an ORF whose function is uncertain. The CDR3 is 16 amino acids. J lost 8 bases, V lost 1 base, and 10 bases had no gene match. CDR3 sequence (DNA): TGTGCCAGCAGTTACTGGGGGGTAGAGGGGGCGGAAAAACTGTTTTTT. It codes for CASSYWGVEGAEKLFF.

The rearrangement uses TRBV15 and TRBJ2-1; TRBD2 matches at 11 bases. The CDR3 length is 15 residues. The germline CDR1 and CDR2 sequences are LNHNV and YYDKDF (reference sequence). V shed 2 bases and J 9 bases; nucleotides not matched to a gene: 6. CDR3 nucleotide sequence: TGTGCCACCAGCAGAACTAGCGGGAGCTCGAGTGAGCAGTTCTTC. It yields the protein CATSRTSGSSSEQFF.

This rearrangement joins TRBV5-4 to TRBJ2-1; 12 nucleotides agree with TRBD2. CDR3 length equals 16 residues. The V segment lost 4 bases and the J segment 2 bases; nucleotides outside the gene matches: 4. Germline values: CDR1 SGHNT, CDR2 YYREEE (reference sequence). In DNA, the CDR3 is TGTGCCAGCAGCCTCCCTAGCGGGGGGGCCTACAATGAGCAGTTCTTC. This gives the protein CASSLPSGGAYNEQFF.

The CDR3, as DNA: TGTGCCACCAGCAGAGACCATACAACGGACAATGAGCAGTTCTTC. Amino acids: CATSRDHTTDNEQFF. This chain joins TRBV15 and TRBJ2-1; the D is unclear. The germline CDR1 and CDR2 sequences are LNHNV and YYDKDF (reference sequence). The V end lost 0 bases, the J end lost 5 bases, and 11 bases lay between the germline ends. The CDR3 has 15 residues.

V usage is TRBV4-1 and J usage is TRBJ2-7, with 7 bases that match TRBD2. The CDR3 covers 13 residues. CDR1 and CDR2 from the germline V gene are MGHRA and YSYEKL. After removal of 6 bases from V and 4 bases from J, the junction contained 6 bases not matched to a gene. The CDR3 sequence: CASSLREGYEQYF. The CDR3 nucleotides read TGCGCCAGCAGTCTGAGGGAGGGGTACGAGCAGTACTTC.

This chain uses TRBV2 with TRBJ2-1; D uncertain. The germline gives CDR1 SNHLY, CDR2 FYNNEI. Trimming stripped 2 bases from V and 9 bases from J, with 20 bases between. CDR3 size: 16 residues. CDR3 region: CASSESVARRGGEQFF. Written as DNA, the CDR3 is TGTGCCAGCAGTGAATCAGTGGCCAGAAGAGGCGGTGAGCAGTTCTTC.

This clone is a singleton in its sample. The DNA for the CDR3 is TGTGCCAGCAGCTTAACGACGACAGATACGCAGTATTTT. Translation gives CASSLTTTDTQYF. The chain recombines TRBV7-6 with TRBJ2-3; D is ambiguous. The CDR3 sequence is 13 residues long. V was cut by 2 bases and J by 3 bases, with 6 bases left in between. From germline, CDR1 is SGHVS and CDR2 FNYEAQ.

The chain links TRBV4-1 to TRBJ2-7; unclear D gene. CDR3 length: 18 residues. V lost 0 bases and J 0 bases, leaving 18 bases between the germline ends. Germline loops: CDR1 MGHRA, CDR2 YSYEKL. Written as DNA, the CDR3 is TGCGCCAGCAGCCAAGATCTCAGAAGTGTCCCCTTCTCCTACGAGCAGTACTTC. Protein: CASSQDLRSVPFSYEQYF.

The rearrangement joins TRBV25-1 to TRBJ1-3; 7 bases match TRBD1. This CDR3 region has 17 residues. Germline V CDR1 and CDR2: MGHDK, SYGVNS. J was trimmed by 0 bases and V by 2 bases; bases with no gene match: 7. DNA of the CDR3: TGTGCCAGCAGTGAAGGAGGGGGCTACCGCTCTGGAAACACCATATATTTT. As protein: CASSEGGGYRSGNTIYF.

About this clone itself: Other DNA sequences in the sample encode the same CDR3. CDR3 nucleotide sequence: TGTGCCAGCAGCCTGGGTGGGACAGGATCCTACGAGCAGTACTTC. Translating it yields CASSLGGTGSYEQYF. V is TRBV7-6 and J is TRBJ2-7; TRBD1 aligns across 8 bases. The trim removed 5 bases at V and 1 base at J, leaving 7 bases unmatched. This CDR3 has 15 amino acids. In germline, CDR1 is SGHVS, CDR2 FNYEAQ.

The chain joins TRBV10-3 to TRBJ1-2, with 8 positions matching TRBD1. CDR1 is ENHRY, CDR2 SYGVKD, per germline. The CDR3 spans 14 residues. Trimming removed 4 bases from V and 4 bases from J; junction bases left unmatched: 5. The CDR3 loop is CAISADRVSYGYTF. CDR3 bases: TGTGCCATCAGTGCGGACAGGGTGTCCTATGGCTACACCTTC.

The gene calls are TRBV5-6 and TRBJ2-1, with D uncertain. Trimming shortened V by 4 bases and J by 4 bases, and 12 bases separated the two germline ends. Germline loops: CDR1 SGHDT, CDR2 YYEEEE. The CDR3 runs to 14 residues. CDR3: CASSPFGWYNEQFF. The DNA for the CDR3 is TGTGCCAGCAGCCCATTTGGCTGGTACAATGAGCAGTTCTTC.

This chain links TRBV19 with TRBJ1-6, with no clear D. CDR1 LNHDA and CDR2 SQIVND come from the germline V gene (reference sequence). The V and J ends lost 4 bases and 7 bases respectively, with 8 bases between them. The CDR3 runs to 13 residues. The CDR3 bases are TGTGCCAGTAGTAAGGGAACCAATTCACCCCTCCACTTT. Translated, it gives CASSKGTNSPLHF.